This T cell receptor beta chain was profiled in a study of response to subunit inactivated influenza vaccine. Of note for this clonotype: Its antigen is as yet unknown.

TCRdb re-derived calls from the RT-PCR reads in MiXCR, one entry per CDR3 protein. Of approximately 700,000 distinct CDR3 sequences listed, around 14% were seen once; the top ten hold roughly 6.4%. Points from the study as a whole: The study's authors posited that every seasonal influenza vaccination enlists few new T cells.

The receptor was isolated from a man aged 50 or older who received an inactivated influenza vaccine. This specimen was PBMCs from blood, taken about 14 days before vaccination.

The CDR3 region has the DNA TGTGCCAGCAGTTCCCAGCGGTCACTAGACAATGAGCAGTTCTTC. It is translated as CASSSQRSLDNEQFF. The rearrangement uses TRBV28 and TRBJ2-1; possibly TRBD2 for D (5 bases). The CDR3 has 15 amino acids. The V and J ends lost 4 bases and 5 bases respectively, with 15 bases between them. Germline values: CDR1 MDHEN, CDR2 SYDVKM.